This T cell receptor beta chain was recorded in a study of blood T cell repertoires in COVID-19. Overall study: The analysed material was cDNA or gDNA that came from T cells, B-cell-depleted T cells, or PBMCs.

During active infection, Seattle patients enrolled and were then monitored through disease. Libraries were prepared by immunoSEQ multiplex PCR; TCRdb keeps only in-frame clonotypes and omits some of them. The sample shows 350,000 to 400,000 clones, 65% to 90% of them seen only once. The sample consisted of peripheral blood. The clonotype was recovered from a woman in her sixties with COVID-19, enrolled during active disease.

The CDR3 coding sequence is TGTGCCAGCTCACCATCCTACAGGGACCTTAATTCACCCCTCCACTTT. Encoded protein: CASSPSYRDLNSPLHF. The V and J genes are TRBV18 and TRBJ1-6; D might be TRBD1 (6 bases). Germline values: CDR1 KGHSH, CDR2 LQKENI. The CDR3 has 16 residues. The ends were cut back, 2 bases at V and 6 bases at J, with 14 bases in the middle. The complete variable domain, with remaining parts taken from reference TRBV18 and TRBJ1-6, reads NAGVMQNPRHLVRRRGQEARLRCSPMKGHSHVYWYRQLPEEGLKFMVYLQKENIIDESGMPKERFSAEFPKEGPSILRIQQVVRGDSAAYFCASSPSYRDLNSPLHFGNGTRLTVT.